The next 7 T cell receptor beta chains were all read from a single sample in a study of tissue T cells after allogeneic stem cell transplantation (dated by TCRdb to 2021 to 2024). The protocol used for the library was the immunoSEQ multiplex PCR assay. The table comes from immuneACCESS by way of TCRdb, which keeps in-frame sequences with V and J called. Part of the clones is missing from these tables; in studies checked, under half for an unresolved V gene and the rest for unknown reasons. For this sample there are some 28,000 clones; over 75% appear just once. Clones ranked in the top ten supply more than 3% of the sample. The time point tag for this specimen amounts to: recipient (host-origin) PBMCs collected before allo-HCT. The source material was blood, sampled before transplantation. These receptors all stem from a woman aged 18 to 55 who later had graft-versus-host disease after an allogeneic stem cell transplant.

This clone came up a few times. The rearrangement links TRBV27 to TRBJ1-5; D is uncertain. With 5 bases removed from V and 9 bases from J, the gap between germline ends came to 11 bases. The CDR3 spans 12 residues. Germline assignment: CDR1 MNHEY and CDR2 SMNVEV (reference sequence). CDR3 nucleotide sequence: TGTGCCAGCAGTCCCTCGGGAGGGCCCCAGCATTTT. It codes for CASSPSGGPQHF.

The CDR3 spells CASSPDRGREQFF. The CDR3 region has the DNA TGTGCCAGCTCACCCGACAGGGGACGCGAGCAGTTCTTC. The rearrangement joins TRBV18 to TRBJ2-1; TRBD1 matches at 8 bases. The CDR3 length is 13 residues. Trimming removed 3 bases from V and 10 bases from J; junction bases left unmatched: 5. The germline gives CDR1 KGHSH, CDR2 LQKENI. Combining the CDR3 with reference TRBV18 and TRBJ2-1 gives the whole variable domain NAGVMQNPRHLVRRRGQEARLRCSPMKGHSHVYWYRQLPEEGLKFMVYLQKENIIDESGMPKERFSAEFPKEGPSILRIQQVVRGDSAAYFCASSPDRGREQFFGPGTRLTVL.

The genes are TRBV24-1 and TRBJ2-7; 10 bases match TRBD1. Germline V CDR1 and CDR2: KGHDR, SFDVKD. This CDR3 spans 18 amino acids. Losses at the gene ends were 4 bases for V and 3 bases for J; bases not matched to a gene: 14. The CDR3 bases are TGTGCCACCAGTGACTTAGACAGGGGGCCCTTTTGCCGCTACGAGCAGTACTTC. Protein sequence: CATSDLDRGPFCRYEQYF.

The chain has TRBV30 and TRBJ2-2, with D perhaps assigned TRBD1 or TRBD2 (6 bases each). Germline V gives CDR1 GTSNPN, CDR2 SVGIG (reference sequence). Trimming shortened V by 6 bases and J by 6 bases, and 14 bases separated the two germline ends. CDR3 length: 13 amino acids. CDR3 in amino acids: CACPLGGSGELFF. In DNA form, the CDR3 reads TGTGCCTGCCCGCTGGGGGGCTCCGGGGAGCTGTTTTTT.

This clone occurred a few times. This chain uses TRBV15 with TRBJ2-3; the D gene could be TRBD1 or TRBD2 (5 bases each). The CDR3 length is 16 residues. CDR1 LNHNV and CDR2 YYDKDF come from the germline V gene (reference sequence). V lost 0 bases, J lost 1 base, and 11 bases lay in between. CDR3 coding DNA: TGTGCCACCAGCAGAGATGAGGGGTGGGGCACAGATACGCAGTATTTT. It translates to CATSRDEGWGTDTQYF.

V and J are TRBV11-1 and TRBJ1-1; a possible D gene is TRBD1 (6 bases). The CDR3 consists of 14 residues. Germline lookup yields CDR1 SGHAT and CDR2 FQDESV (reference sequence). V was shortened by 1 base and J by 1 base, with 7 bases between the two germline ends. The chain's CDR3 is CASSLGRGNTEAFF. The CDR3 nucleotides read TGTGCCAGCAGCTTAGGCAGGGGGAACACTGAAGCTTTCTTT.

This chain connects TRBV7-2 to TRBJ2-5; D is unclear. The germline CDR1 and CDR2 sequences are SGHTA and FQGNSA. CDR3 length equals 16 residues. V was shortened by 1 base and J by 3 bases, with 15 bases between the two germline ends. The CDR3 nucleotides read TGTGCCAGCAGCTTAGTTGGCGGAGAAGTAAAAGAGACCCAGTACTTC. Its translation: CASSLVGGEVKETQYF.